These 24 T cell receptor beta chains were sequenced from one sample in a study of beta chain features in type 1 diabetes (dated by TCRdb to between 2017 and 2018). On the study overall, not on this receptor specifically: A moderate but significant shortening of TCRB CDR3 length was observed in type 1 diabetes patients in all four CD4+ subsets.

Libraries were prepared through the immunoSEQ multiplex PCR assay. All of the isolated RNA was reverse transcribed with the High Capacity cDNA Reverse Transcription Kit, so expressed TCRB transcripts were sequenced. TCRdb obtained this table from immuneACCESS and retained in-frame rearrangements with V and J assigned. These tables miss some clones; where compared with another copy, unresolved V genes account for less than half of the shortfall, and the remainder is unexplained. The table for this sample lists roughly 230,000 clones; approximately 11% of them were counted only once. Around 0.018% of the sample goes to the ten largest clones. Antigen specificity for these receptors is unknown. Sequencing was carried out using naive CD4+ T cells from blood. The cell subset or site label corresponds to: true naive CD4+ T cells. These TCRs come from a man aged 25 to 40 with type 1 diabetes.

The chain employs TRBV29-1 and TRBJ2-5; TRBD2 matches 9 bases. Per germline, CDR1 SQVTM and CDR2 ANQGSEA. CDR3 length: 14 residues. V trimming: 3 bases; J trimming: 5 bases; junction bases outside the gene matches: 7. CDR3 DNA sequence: TGCAGCGTTGACTTAGCGGGGGTGGGTGAGACCCAGTACTTC. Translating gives CSVDLAGVGETQYF.

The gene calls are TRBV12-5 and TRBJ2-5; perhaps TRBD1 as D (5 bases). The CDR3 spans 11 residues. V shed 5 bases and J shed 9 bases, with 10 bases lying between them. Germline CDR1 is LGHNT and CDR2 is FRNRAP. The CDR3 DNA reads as TGTGCTAGTGGTACGACAGTCGCCCAGTACTTC. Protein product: CASGTTVAQYF.

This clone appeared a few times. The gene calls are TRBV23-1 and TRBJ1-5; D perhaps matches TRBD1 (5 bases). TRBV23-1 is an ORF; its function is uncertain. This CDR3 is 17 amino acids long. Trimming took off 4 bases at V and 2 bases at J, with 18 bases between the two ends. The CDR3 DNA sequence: TGCGCCAGCAGTCGCCGATCCAGGGTCATTGGCAATCAGCCCCAGCATTTT. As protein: CASSRRSRVIGNQPQHF.

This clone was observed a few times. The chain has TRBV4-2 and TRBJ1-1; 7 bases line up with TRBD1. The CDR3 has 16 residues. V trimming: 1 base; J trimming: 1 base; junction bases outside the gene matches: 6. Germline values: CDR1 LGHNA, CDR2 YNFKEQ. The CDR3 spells CASSQAWGQPNTEAFF. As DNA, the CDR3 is TGTGCCAGCAGCCAAGCGTGGGGACAGCCGAACACTGAAGCTTTCTTT.

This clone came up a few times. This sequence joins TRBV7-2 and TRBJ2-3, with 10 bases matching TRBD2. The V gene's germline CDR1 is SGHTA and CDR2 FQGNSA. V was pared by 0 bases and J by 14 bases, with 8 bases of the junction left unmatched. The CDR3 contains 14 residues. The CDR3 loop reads CASSLATSGNPGYF. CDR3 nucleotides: TGTGCCAGCAGCTTAGCAACTAGCGGGAACCCGGGGTATTTT.

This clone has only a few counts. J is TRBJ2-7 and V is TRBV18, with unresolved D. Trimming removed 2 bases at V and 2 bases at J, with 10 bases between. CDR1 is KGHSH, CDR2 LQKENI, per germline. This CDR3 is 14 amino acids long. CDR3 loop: CASSPYSLTYEQYF. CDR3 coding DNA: TGTGCCAGCTCACCATACAGCCTGACCTACGAGCAGTACTTC. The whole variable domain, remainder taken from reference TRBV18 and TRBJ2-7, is NAGVMQNPRHLVRRRGQEARLRCSPMKGHSHVYWYRQLPEEGLKFMVYLQKENIIDESGMPKERFSAEFPKEGPSILRIQQVVRGDSAAYFCASSPYSLTYEQYFGPGTRLTVT.

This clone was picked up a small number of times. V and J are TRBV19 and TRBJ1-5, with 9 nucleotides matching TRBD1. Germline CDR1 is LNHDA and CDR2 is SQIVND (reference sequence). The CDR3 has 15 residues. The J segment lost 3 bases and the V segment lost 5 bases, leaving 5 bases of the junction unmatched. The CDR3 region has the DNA TGTGCCAGTAGTCCCGGGACAGGGCACAATCAGCCCCAGCATTTT. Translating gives CASSPGTGHNQPQHF.

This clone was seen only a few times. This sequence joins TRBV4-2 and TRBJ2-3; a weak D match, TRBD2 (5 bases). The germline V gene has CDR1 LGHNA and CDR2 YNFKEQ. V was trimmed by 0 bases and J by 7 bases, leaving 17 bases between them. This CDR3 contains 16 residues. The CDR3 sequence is CASSQEARAPPNTQYF. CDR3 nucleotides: TGTGCCAGCAGCCAAGAGGCGCGGGCGCCTCCCAATACGCAGTATTTT.

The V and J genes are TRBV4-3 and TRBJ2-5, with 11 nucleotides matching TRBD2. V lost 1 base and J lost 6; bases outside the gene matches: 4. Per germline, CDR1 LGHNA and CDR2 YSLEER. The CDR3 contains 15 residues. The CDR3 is CASSQALAGVKTQYF. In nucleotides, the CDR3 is TGCGCCAGCAGCCAAGCACTAGCGGGGGTGAAGACCCAGTACTTC.

CDR3 protein: CASSPTAPGSQPQHF. CDR3 nucleotides: TGTGCCAGCAGCCCCACGGCCCCGGGGAGTCAGCCCCAGCATTTT. The chain combines TRBV7-2 with TRBJ1-5, with D unclear. The germline CDR1 and CDR2 sequences are SGHTA and FQGNSA. This CDR3 has 15 amino acids. The V gene lost 5 bases and the J gene lost 6 bases, with 17 bases spanning the gap. Full variable domain (remainder filled in from reference TRBV7-2 and TRBJ1-5): GAGVSQSPSNKVTEKGKDVELRCDPISGHTALYWYRQSLGQGLEFLIYFQGNSAPDKSGLPSDRFSAERTGGSVSTLTIQRTQQEDSAVYLCASSPTAPGSQPQHFGDGTRLSIL.

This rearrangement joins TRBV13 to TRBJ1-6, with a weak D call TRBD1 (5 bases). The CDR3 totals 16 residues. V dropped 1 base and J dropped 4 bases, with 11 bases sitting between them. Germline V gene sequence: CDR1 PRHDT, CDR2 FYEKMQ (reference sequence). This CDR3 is CASSLEGRGYNSPLHF. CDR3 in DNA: TGTGCCAGCAGCTTAGAAGGCCGGGGGTATAATTCACCCCTCCACTTT.

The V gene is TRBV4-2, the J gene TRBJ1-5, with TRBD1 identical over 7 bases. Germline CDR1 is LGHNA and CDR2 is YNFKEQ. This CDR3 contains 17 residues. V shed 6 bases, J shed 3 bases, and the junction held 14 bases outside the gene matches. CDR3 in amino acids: CASRQSWDRAYNQPQHF. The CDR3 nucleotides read TGTGCCAGCAGACAATCTTGGGACAGAGCCTACAATCAGCCCCAGCATTTT.

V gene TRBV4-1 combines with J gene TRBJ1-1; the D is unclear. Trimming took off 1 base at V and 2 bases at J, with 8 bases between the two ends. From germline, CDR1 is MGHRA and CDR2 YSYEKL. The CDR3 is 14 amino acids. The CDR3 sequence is CASSQGVANTEAFF. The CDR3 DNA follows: TGCGCCAGCAGCCAAGGGGTAGCTAACACTGAAGCTTTCTTT.

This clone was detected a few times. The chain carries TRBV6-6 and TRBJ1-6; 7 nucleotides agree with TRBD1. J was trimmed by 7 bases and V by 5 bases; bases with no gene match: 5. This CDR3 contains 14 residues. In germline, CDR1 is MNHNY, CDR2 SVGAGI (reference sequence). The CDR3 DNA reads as TGTGCCAGCAGTCTCACAGGGGACAATTCACCCCTCCACTTT. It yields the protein CASSLTGDNSPLHF.

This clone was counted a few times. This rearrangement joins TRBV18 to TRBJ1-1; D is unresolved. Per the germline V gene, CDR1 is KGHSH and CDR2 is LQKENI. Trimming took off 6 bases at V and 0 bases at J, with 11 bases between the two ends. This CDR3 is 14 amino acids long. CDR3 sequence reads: CASSPGNMNTEAFF. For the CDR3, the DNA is TGTGCCAGCTCGCCGGGGAACATGAACACTGAAGCTTTCTTT.

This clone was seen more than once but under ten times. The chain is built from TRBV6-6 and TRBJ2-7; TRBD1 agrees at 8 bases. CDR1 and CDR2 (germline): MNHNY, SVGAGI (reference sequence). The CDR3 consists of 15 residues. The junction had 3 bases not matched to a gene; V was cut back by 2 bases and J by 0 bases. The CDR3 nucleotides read TGTGCCAGCAGTTACGTTACAGGGGGCTCCTACGAGCAGTACTTC. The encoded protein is CASSYVTGGSYEQYF.

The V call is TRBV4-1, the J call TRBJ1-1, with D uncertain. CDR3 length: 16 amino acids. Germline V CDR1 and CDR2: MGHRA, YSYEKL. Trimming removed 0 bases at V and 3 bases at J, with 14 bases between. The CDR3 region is CASSQDVLGSDTEAFF. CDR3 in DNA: TGCGCCAGCAGCCAAGATGTCCTGGGCTCGGACACTGAAGCTTTCTTT.

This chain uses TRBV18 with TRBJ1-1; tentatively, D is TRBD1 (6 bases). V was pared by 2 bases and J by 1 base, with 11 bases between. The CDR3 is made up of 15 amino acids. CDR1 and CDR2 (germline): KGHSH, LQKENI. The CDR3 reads CASSPRNRENTEAFF. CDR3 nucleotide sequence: TGTGCCAGCTCACCAAGGAACAGGGAGAACACTGAAGCTTTCTTT.

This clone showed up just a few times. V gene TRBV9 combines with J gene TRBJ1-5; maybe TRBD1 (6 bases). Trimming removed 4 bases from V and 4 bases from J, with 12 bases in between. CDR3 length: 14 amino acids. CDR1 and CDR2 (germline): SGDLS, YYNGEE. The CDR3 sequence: CASSQGIRNQPQHF. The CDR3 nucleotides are TGTGCCAGCAGCCAGGGGATTCGGAATCAGCCCCAGCATTTT.

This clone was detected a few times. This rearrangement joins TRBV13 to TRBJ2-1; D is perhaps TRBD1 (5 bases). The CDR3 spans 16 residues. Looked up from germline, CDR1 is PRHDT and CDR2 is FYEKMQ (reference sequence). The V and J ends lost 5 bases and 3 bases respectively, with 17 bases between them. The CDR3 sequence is CASSPLGQGIYNEQFF. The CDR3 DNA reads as TGTGCCAGCAGCCCCCTCGGGCAGGGAATCTACAATGAGCAGTTCTTC. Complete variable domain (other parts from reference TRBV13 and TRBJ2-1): AAGVIQSPRHLIKEKRETATLKCYPIPRHDTVYWYQQGPGQDPQFLISFYEKMQSDKGSIPDRFSAQQFSDYHSELNMSSLELGDSALYFCASSPLGQGIYNEQFFGPGTRLTVL.

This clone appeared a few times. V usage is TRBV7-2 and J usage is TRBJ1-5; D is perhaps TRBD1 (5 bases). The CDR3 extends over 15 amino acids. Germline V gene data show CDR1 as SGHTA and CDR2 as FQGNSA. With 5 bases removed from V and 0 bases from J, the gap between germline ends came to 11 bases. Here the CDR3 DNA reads TGTGCCAGCAGCATACACAGGAGTAGCAATCAGCCCCAGCATTTT. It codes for CASSIHRSSNQPQHF.

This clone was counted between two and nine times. CDR3 amino acids: CASSQDRGYEQYF. DNA of the CDR3: TGTGCCAGCAGCCAAGATCGCGGATACGAGCAGTACTTC. The chain employs TRBV4-2 and TRBJ2-7; D unresolved. CDR1 is LGHNA, CDR2 YNFKEQ, per germline. The CDR3 length is 13 residues. Trimming pared 0 bases from V and 4 bases from J, leaving 7 bases between.

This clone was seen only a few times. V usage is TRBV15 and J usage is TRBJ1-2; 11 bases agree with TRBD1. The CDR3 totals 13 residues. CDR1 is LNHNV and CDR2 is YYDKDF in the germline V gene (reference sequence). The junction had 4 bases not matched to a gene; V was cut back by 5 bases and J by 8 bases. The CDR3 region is CATSGDRGVGYTF. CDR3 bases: TGTGCCACCAGCGGGGACAGGGGGGTAGGCTACACCTTC. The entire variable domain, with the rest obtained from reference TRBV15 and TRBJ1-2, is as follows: DAMVIQNPRYQVTQFGKPVTLSCSQTLNHNVMYWYQQKSSQAPKLLFHYYDKDFNNEADTPDNFQSRRPNTSFCFLDIRSPGLGDTAMYLCATSGDRGVGYTFGSGTRLTVV.

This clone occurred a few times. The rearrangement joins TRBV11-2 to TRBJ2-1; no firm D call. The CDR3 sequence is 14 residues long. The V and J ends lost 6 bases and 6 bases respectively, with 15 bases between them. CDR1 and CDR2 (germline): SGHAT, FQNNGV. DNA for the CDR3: TGTGCCAGCAGTAAACGAGGAGCGAGCAATGAGCAGTTCTTC. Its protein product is CASSKRGASNEQFF.